These T cell receptor beta chains were read from a single sample in a study of blood T cell repertoires in COVID-19. This table comes from immunoSEQ multiplex PCR, and its TCRdb copy is limited to in-frame clones, with some not included. The sample records under 250,000 clones, 65% to 85% being singletons. The specimen sequenced was peripheral blood. These receptors were obtained from a human donor in a cohort sampled during active COVID-19. The CDR3 runs from the conserved cysteine through the conserved F or W. The D gene is left open where the match is weak. Only some rows state a clone size, as once, few, many or a class for expanded clones.

CDR3nt,CDR3aa,len,j_gene,abundance,v_gene,d_gene
TGTGCCAGCAGCCCGAGGGACAGCTCCTACGAGCAGTACTTC,CASSPRDSSYEQYF,14,TRBJ2-7,.,TRBV7-3,TRBD1
TGTGCCAGCAGCGTAGCTCAGGGGAGAGAGACCCAGTACTTC,CASSVAQGRETQYF,14,TRBJ2-5,.,TRBV9,.
TGTGCCAGCAGTCCTAGACAGGGGGTAGGCGAAAAACTGTTTTTT,CASSPRQGVGEKLFF,15,TRBJ1-4,.,TRBV27,TRBD1
TGTGCCAGCAGAAAAGGGCTAGCGGGCTCCTACGAGCAGTACTTC,CASRKGLAGSYEQYF,15,TRBJ2-7,.,TRBV6-5,TRBD2
TGTGCCACTACCGGGACAGGGGAATATGGCTACACCTTC,CATTGTGEYGYTF,13,TRBJ1-2,.,TRBV6-6,TRBD1
TGTGCCAGCAGCTTGGCCGCAATGAACACTGAAGCTTTCTTT,CASSLAAMNTEAFF,14,TRBJ1-1,many,TRBV7-8,.
TGTGCCAGCAGTACTAGCACGGCGACCCAGTACTTC,CASSTSTATQYF,12,TRBJ2-5,.,TRBV28,.
TGTGCCAGCAGGGACAGGGGGCTCACAGATACGCAGTATTTT,CASRDRGLTDTQYF,14,TRBJ2-3,.,TRBV25-1,TRBD1
TGTGCCAGCAGCTTGGAGCCGAACACCGGGGAGCTGTTTTTT,CASSLEPNTGELFF,14,TRBJ2-2,.,TRBV11-3,.
TGTGCCAGCTCACCGATGGGACAGGGTAACACCGGGGAGCTGTTTTTT,CASSPMGQGNTGELFF,16,TRBJ2-2,.,TRBV18,TRBD1
TGTGCTAGTGGTTCCACCAGGGGGGCGAACACCGGGGAGCTGTTTTTT,CASGSTRGANTGELFF,16,TRBJ2-2,once,TRBV12-5,.
TGTGCCAGCAGCCCCCGGGGAGCGGGAGGGCCAGTGCACGAGCAGTACTTC,CASSPRGAGGPVHEQYF,17,TRBJ2-7,.,TRBV13,TRBD2
TGTGCCAGCAGCCTCAACAGGGGAGCGAACTATGGCTACACCTTC,CASSLNRGANYGYTF,15,TRBJ1-2,.,TRBV7-9,TRBD1
TGCAGCGTCCTTACGGACAGTAGATTTGCCTACGAGCAGTACTTC,CSVLTDSRFAYEQYF,15,TRBJ2-7,.,TRBV29-1,.
TGCGCCAGCAGCTTCCTGGCGGGGAGGACAACTAGCACAGATACGCAGTATTTT,CASSFLAGRTTSTDTQYF,18,TRBJ2-3,.,TRBV5-1,.